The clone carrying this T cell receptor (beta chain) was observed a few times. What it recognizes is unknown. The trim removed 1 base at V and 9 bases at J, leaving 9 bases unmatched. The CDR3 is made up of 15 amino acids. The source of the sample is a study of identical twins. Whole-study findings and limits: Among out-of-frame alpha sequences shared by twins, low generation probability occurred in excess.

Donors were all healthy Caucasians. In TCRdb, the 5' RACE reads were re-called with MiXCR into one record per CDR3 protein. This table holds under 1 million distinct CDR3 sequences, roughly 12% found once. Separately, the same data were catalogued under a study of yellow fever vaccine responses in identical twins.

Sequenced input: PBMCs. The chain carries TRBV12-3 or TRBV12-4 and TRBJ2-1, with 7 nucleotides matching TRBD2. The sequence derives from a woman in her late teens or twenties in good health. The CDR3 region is CASSLVGGSRAEQFF. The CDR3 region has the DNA TGTGCCAGCAGTTTAGTGGGCGGGAGTAGGGCTGAGCAGTTCTTC.